This T cell receptor (beta chain) was obtained from a study of CD4 T cells in relation to SARS-CoV-2 and coronaviruses. Study details: PBMCs were cultured with antigen for roughly nine days before TCR beta sequencing.

Here immunoSEQ multiplex PCR was the method, and the copy in TCRdb shows in-frame clones only, minus some. The sample yields tens of thousands of clones, 75% to 90% seen once. Study-wide results and caveats: Memory recall responses, not primary responses primed in culture, are what the assay detects.

The CDR3 spans 15 residues. Germline V lookup: CDR1 SGHRS, CDR2 YFSETQ. The V end lost 0 bases, the J end lost 2 bases, and 11 bases lay between the germline ends. For this clone: Its antigen is unknown.

The origin of this receptor is an adult with COVID-19. Sequenced material: naive CD4+ T cells from PBMCs, cultured in vitro. The subset: naive CD4+ T cells isolated by negative enrichment. The chain joins TRBV5-1 to TRBJ1-1; no clear D. For the CDR3, the DNA is TGCGCCAGCAGCTTGGCTTCCCAGAGAAACACTGAAGCTTTCTTT. Translating it yields CASSLASQRNTEAFF.